These 31 T cell receptor beta chains share one sample of origin, sequenced in a study of blood T cells in healthy people across ages. Together with a sample-barcoded 5' primer, a J-beta primer mix was included in a second PCR lasting about 6 to 11 cycles. TCRdb ran MiXCR on the 5' RACE reads and lists one entry per CDR3 protein. The repertoire holds 850,000 or so distinct CDR3 sequences, with around 28% as singletons. The sequenced sample consisted of blood. The receptors were gathered from a woman of 80 years or more in good health.

This clonotype was found many times. V is TRBV12-3 or TRBV12-4 and J is TRBJ2-7; possible D gene TRBD2, 5 bases. The CDR3 contains 13 residues. With 5 bases removed from V and 7 bases from J, the gap between germline ends came to 15 bases. CDR3: CASSPAGPGEQYF. The DNA of the CDR3 is TGTGCCAGCAGTCCCGCAGGACCGGGGGAGCAGTACTTC.

This clonotype was picked up a small number of times. V is TRBV3-1 and J is TRBJ2-6; D unresolved. Trimming pared 4 bases from V and 0 bases from J, leaving 10 bases between. The CDR3 loop spans 16 amino acids. Germline V gene lookup returns CDR1 LGHDT and CDR2 YNNKEL (reference sequence). The CDR3 bases are TGTGCCAGCAGCCTACGGGTCCTCTCTGGGGCCAACGTCCTGACTTTC. Its translation: CASSLRVLSGANVLTF.

A note on this clonotype: This may stem from a read error, because a much larger clone lies one nucleotide away. This sequence joins TRBV11-3 and TRBJ2-5; possibly TRBD1 for D (6 bases). The CDR3 loop spans 12 amino acids. The ends were cut back, 8 bases at V and 11 bases at J, with 18 bases in the middle. The germline V gene encodes CDR1 SGHNT and CDR2 YENEEA. The CDR3 region has the DNA TGTGCCAGCCGAAAAACAGGGTTTGAGCAGTACTTC. Amino acid sequence: CASRKTGFEQYF. Combining the CDR3 with reference TRBV11-3 and TRBJ2-5 gives the whole variable domain EAGVVQSPRYKIIEKKQPVAFWCNPISGHNTLYWYLQNLGQGPELLIRYENEEAVDDSQLPKDRFSAERLKGVDSTLKIQPAELGDSAVYLCASRKTGFEQYFGPGTRLLVL.

The V gene is TRBV7-8, the J gene TRBJ1-5; D call uncertain. The DNA end favors TRBJ2-3, so the J call may be wrong. CDR3 size: 15 residues. CDR1 and CDR2 (germline): SGHVS, FQNEAQ. CDR3 amino acids: CASSLVMGSNQPQYF. The CDR3 DNA follows: TGTGCCAGCAGCTTAGTCATGGGTAGCAATCAGCCCCAGTATTTT.

The V and J genes are TRBV6-5 and TRBJ2-1, with 11 bases matching TRBD1. Per germline, CDR1 MNHEY and CDR2 SVGAGI. V lost 6 bases and J lost 4; bases outside the gene matches: 2. CDR3 length equals 14 residues. The CDR3 here is CASRGQGDYNEQFF. The CDR3 DNA reads TGTGCCAGCAGGGGACAGGGGGATTACAATGAGCAGTTCTTC.

This clonotype was found many times. V gene TRBV3-1 combines with J gene TRBJ2-1, with TRBD1 as a possible D gene (5 bases). This CDR3 is built from 12 residues. Germline V gene sequence: CDR1 LGHDT, CDR2 YNNKEL (reference sequence). Trimming left V 3 bases short and J 7 bases short, with 7 bases between. The CDR3 coding sequence is TGTGCCAGCAGCCACAGGGTTAATGAGCAGTTCTTC. Translation gives CASSHRVNEQFF.

This clonotype was seen repeatedly, ten times or more. The V call is TRBV7-2, the J call TRBJ2-3; TRBD1 or TRBD2 may be the D gene (5 bases each). Germline CDR1 is SGHTA and CDR2 is FQGNSA. The V gene lost 5 bases and the J gene lost 3 bases, with 15 bases spanning the gap. CDR3 length: 15 residues. The CDR3 DNA is TGTGCCAGCAGCCCAGAAGAGGGGCTAACAGATACGCAGTATTTT. As protein: CASSPEEGLTDTQYF.

This clonotype has only a few counts. A much bigger clone sits one base away, suggesting this may be a read error. This chain joins TRBV3-1 and TRBJ1-2, with D hard to call. Per the germline V gene, CDR1 is LGHDT and CDR2 is YNNKEL (reference sequence). The CDR3 is 12 amino acids. The CDR3 loop is CASSQGDYGHTF. As DNA, the CDR3 is TGTGCCAGCAGCCAAGGCGACTATGGCCACACCTTC.

The chain is built from TRBV20-1 and TRBJ1-1, with TRBD1 matching 8 bases. V lost 5 bases to trimming and J lost 0 bases; unmatched junction nucleotides: 11. The CDR3 spans 16 residues. Per germline, CDR1 DFQATT and CDR2 SNEGSKA (reference sequence). The CDR3 is CSASWTGSTLNTEAFF. Here the CDR3 DNA reads TGCAGTGCTTCTTGGACAGGGTCTACTTTGAACACTGAAGCTTTCTTT.

A word on this clonotype: Since a much larger clone is just one base distant, this may be a read error. Since the CDR3 does not end with the conserved phenylalanine or tryptophan, this likely comes from a read error. The CDR3 loop is CASSDDRTSLGDTQYV. In nucleotides, the CDR3 is TGTGCCAGCAGTGACGACAGGACCTCCCTAGGGGATACGCAGTATGTT. This chain connects TRBV6-2 or TRBV6-3 to TRBJ2-3, with TRBD1 as a possible D gene (6 bases). The ends were cut back, 5 bases at V and 6 bases at J, with 21 bases in the middle. This CDR3 comprises 16 residues. From germline, CDR1 is MNHEY and CDR2 SVGEGT.

This clonotype was counted a few times. The rearrangement uses TRBV4-2 and TRBJ1-2, with a tentative D call TRBD1 (5 bases). V lost 1 base, J lost 3 bases, and 12 bases lay in between. The V gene's germline CDR1 is LGHNA and CDR2 YNFKEQ. The CDR3 is made up of 15 amino acids. CDR3 DNA sequence: TGTGCCAGCAGCCAAGTATCCAGGGACGACTATGGCTACACCTTC. This sequence encodes CASSQVSRDDYGYTF.

Details on this clonotype: It may be a read error: a sequence one base away is much more abundant. The gene calls are TRBV14 and TRBJ2-7, with unresolved D. V dropped 9 bases and J dropped 4 bases, with 25 bases sitting between them. This CDR3 is 16 amino acids long. Germline CDR1 reads SGHDN; CDR2 reads FVKESK. In DNA form, the CDR3 reads TGTGCCAGAAGAAAGGTCGCGAGACACCTCCCTTACGAGCAGTACTTC. Protein: CARRKVARHLPYEQYF.

The table lists this clonotype with many counts. This chain joins TRBV4-2 and TRBJ2-6; TRBD1 is a possible D gene (5 bases). Trimming removed 0 bases from V and 0 bases from J, with 12 bases in between. Germline V gene sequence: CDR1 LGHNA, CDR2 YNFKEQ. The CDR3 covers 18 residues. In DNA form, the CDR3 reads TGTGCCAGCAGCCAAGATGCCAGGGCCGACTCTGGGGCCAACGTCCTGACTTTC. It encodes CASSQDARADSGANVLTF.

This clonotype was seen many times. The chain carries TRBV7-2 and TRBJ1-6; D is possibly TRBD1 (6 bases). The germline V gene has CDR1 SGHTA and CDR2 FQGNSA. The CDR3 contains 14 residues. V was trimmed by 5 bases and J by 7 bases, leaving 12 bases between them. The CDR3 DNA follows: TGTGCCAGCAGCCCACAGGGTTGGAATTCACCCCTCCACTTT. Protein product: CASSPQGWNSPLHF.

The table lists this clonotype with a few counts. This chain links TRBV9 with TRBJ1-1; perhaps TRBD1 as D (5 bases). The CDR3 is made up of 15 amino acids. Germline CDR1 reads SGDLS; CDR2 reads YYNGEE. V lost 0 bases, J lost 0 bases, and 9 bases lay in between. Here the CDR3 reads CASSVVPGMNTEAFF. The CDR3 DNA reads TGTGCCAGCAGCGTAGTACCAGGGATGAACACTGAAGCTTTCTTT.

This clonotype was counted between two and nine times. A much larger clone is a single base away; this may be a read error. The chain links TRBV7-9 to TRBJ2-1, with TRBD2 matching 7 bases. The CDR3 is 17 residues long. Looked up from germline, CDR1 is SEHNR and CDR2 is FQNEAQ (reference sequence). V shed 8 bases and J 3 bases; nucleotides not matched to a gene: 16. The CDR3 region is CASLQGTNGGIYNEQFF. The CDR3 DNA follows: TGTGCCAGCCTCCAGGGAACTAACGGGGGGATCTACAATGAGCAGTTCTTC.

In this sample, this clonotype turned up a few times. This chain links TRBV28 with TRBJ1-2, with 7 positions matching TRBD1. The CDR3 contains 14 residues. Germline CDR1 reads MDHEN; CDR2 reads SYDVKM. V shed 3 bases and J 3 bases; nucleotides not matched to a gene: 4. CDR3 sequence reads: CASSLEQGYYGYTF. The CDR3 nucleotides are TGTGCCAGCAGTTTGGAACAGGGGTACTATGGCTACACCTTC.

The V and J genes are TRBV2 and TRBJ1-6; D unresolved. The CDR3 covers 13 residues. Germline lookup yields CDR1 SNHLY and CDR2 FYNNEI. Between the trimmed V and J ends, which lost 7 bases and 9 bases, there was a span of 13 bases. The CDR3 DNA reads TGTGCCAGCACCCAGACCTGGGGTTCACCCCTCCACTTT. Protein sequence: CASTQTWGSPLHF.

Note on this clonotype: A clone one base away is much larger, so this may be a read error. V gene TRBV6-2 or TRBV6-3 combines with J gene TRBJ2-1; perhaps TRBD2 as D (7 bases). V lost 6 bases and J lost 6, with 27 bases in between. Germline CDR1 reads MNHEY; CDR2 reads SVGEGT. This CDR3 comprises 18 residues. The CDR3 loop reads CASRSYGLGGRAFNEQFF. Written as DNA, the CDR3 is TGTGCCAGCAGGAGTTACGGGCTCGGGGGGCGGGCATTCAATGAGCAGTTCTTC.

This clonotype was seen only a few times. This chain joins TRBV6-2 or TRBV6-3 and TRBJ1-1; D is unresolved. Germline CDR1 reads MNHEY; CDR2 reads SVGEGT. This CDR3 is 14 amino acids long. V was cut by 7 bases and J by 0 bases, with 12 bases left in between. The CDR3 bases are TGTGCCAGCACTTCGGGGATCCTGAACACTGAAGCTTTCTTT. Translating gives CASTSGILNTEAFF.

This clonotype showed up many times. The chain links TRBV4-2 to TRBJ2-7; maybe TRBD1 (5 bases). The CDR3 contains 14 residues. The V gene lost 0 bases and the J gene lost 3 bases, with 9 bases spanning the gap. The germline V gene has CDR1 LGHNA and CDR2 YNFKEQ. CDR3 sequence (DNA): TGTGCCAGCAGCCAAGATAGGACAAACTACGAGCAGTACTTC. It translates to CASSQDRTNYEQYF.

At least ten counts were recorded for this clonotype. J is TRBJ1-2 and V is TRBV4-1; 9 nucleotides match TRBD1. J was trimmed by 6 bases and V by 1 base; bases with no gene match: 12. The CDR3 consists of 17 residues. The V gene's germline CDR1 is MGHRA and CDR2 YSYEKL. The CDR3 loop is CASSQGWGDRVNDGYTF. The CDR3 DNA reads as TGCGCCAGCAGCCAAGGATGGGGGGACAGGGTGAATGATGGCTACACCTTC.

This clonotype was counted ten times or more. The chain carries TRBV20-1 and TRBJ2-7; no definite D call. CDR3 length: 14 residues. V was trimmed by 3 bases and J by 7 bases, leaving 19 bases between them. Germline loops: CDR1 DFQATT, CDR2 SNEGSKA (reference sequence). CDR3 DNA: TGCAGTGCTAGGCTCCCCGGGCTCGCAAAGGAGCAGTACTTC. Its translation: CSARLPGLAKEQYF.

This clonotype has at least ten counts. The chain joins TRBV6-5 to TRBJ1-5; 8 nucleotides agree with TRBD1. CDR3 size: 14 residues. Germline CDR1 reads MNHEY; CDR2 reads SVGAGI. The V gene end was trimmed by 5 bases and the J gene end by 4 bases; junction bases not matched to a gene: 4. The CDR3 coding sequence is TGTGCCAGCAGTCACGGACAGGGAAATCAGCCCCAGCATTTT. Translation gives CASSHGQGNQPQHF.

Remarks on this clonotype: A much larger clone lies one base from this, so it may be a read error. This rearrangement joins TRBV12-3 or TRBV12-4 to TRBJ1-1, with D uncertain. CDR3 size: 21 residues. The CDR3 DNA sequence: TGTGCCGGCAGTTTAACCGGCGGTCGGACCCCCGGACGGTACATGAACACTGAAGCTTTCTTT. Its translation is CAGSLTGGRTPGRYMNTEAFF.

This clonotype was counted many times. J is TRBJ1-2 and V is TRBV7-2; TRBD1 matches at 7 bases. This CDR3 contains 15 residues. Germline-derived CDR1 and CDR2 are SGHTA and FQGNSA. V shed 1 base and J 4 bases; nucleotides not matched to a gene: 6. CDR3 loop: CASSLGDSHFYGYTF. In nucleotides, the CDR3 is TGTGCCAGCAGCTTAGGGGACAGCCACTTCTATGGCTACACCTTC.

As regards this clonotype: This sequence may be a read error, since a much larger clone differs from it by one base. J is TRBJ2-1 and V is TRBV2; the match to TRBD2 covers 8 bases. Judging by the DNA end, TRBJ2-7 fits better; the J call may be wrong. Germline CDR1 is SNHLY and CDR2 is FYNNEI. The CDR3 is made up of 13 amino acids. DNA for the CDR3: TGTGCCAGCAATAGCGGGGTCTACAATGAGCAGTACTTC. This codes for CASNSGVYNEQYF.

About this clonotype: A much larger clone sits a single nucleotide away, making a read error possible. The rearrangement joins TRBV10-3 to TRBJ2-3; 7 bases match TRBD1. The length of the CDR3 is 13 residues. Per germline, CDR1 ENHRY and CDR2 SYGVKD. The CDR3 loop is CAIREYRGDTQYF. In DNA, the CDR3 is TGTGCCATCAGGGAGTACAGGGGAGATACGCAGTATTTT.

This clonotype was observed a few times. CDR3 nucleotide sequence: TGTGCCAGCAGTTCCTACCCTAGCGGAGACACAGATACGCAGTATTTT. Translating it yields CASSSYPSGDTDTQYF. The chain combines TRBV12-3 or TRBV12-4 with TRBJ2-3; 7 bases agree with TRBD2. There are 16 residues in the CDR3. V dropped 4 bases and J dropped 2; count of bases not matched to a gene: 9.

This clonotype was picked up many times. The J gene is TRBJ2-7, the V gene TRBV20-1, with no clear D. Deletions cut 6 bases from V and 2 bases from J, with 14 bases between. CDR3 length: 13 residues. Germline V gene lookup returns CDR1 DFQATT and CDR2 SNEGSKA (reference sequence). The CDR3 loop reads CSAWARSTYEQYF. CDR3 DNA sequence: TGCAGTGCCTGGGCGCGGAGTACCTACGAGCAGTACTTC.

In its sample, this clonotype was seen many times. This chain uses TRBV14 with TRBJ2-5; 7 bases fit TRBD2. CDR1 is SGHDN and CDR2 is FVKESK in the germline V gene. The CDR3 loop spans 12 amino acids. Losses at the gene ends were 8 bases for V and 5 bases for J; bases not matched to a gene: 5. Written as DNA, the CDR3 is TGTGCCAGCGACCCCGGGGGGGAGACCCAGTACTTC. Its protein is CASDPGGETQYF.